This T cell receptor (beta chain) was documented in a study of blood T cell repertoires in COVID-19. Study-level information: Researchers got acute and convalescent COVID-19 samples from the United States, Italy and Spain. In each case, the material was cDNA or gDNA derived from T cells, B-cell-depleted T cells, or PBMCs.

CDR3 length: 16 amino acids. Trimming shortened V by 5 bases and J by 1 base, and 12 bases separated the two germline ends. Germline values: CDR1 SNHLY, CDR2 FYNNEI. Profiling relied on immunoSEQ multiplex PCR, and the TCRdb table lists in-frame clones only, not all of them. The sample contains 200,000 or so clones, less than 90% of which appear only once. This receptor was obtained from a woman in her 70s with acute or convalescent COVID-19. What was sequenced was peripheral blood. The rearrangement links TRBV2 to TRBJ1-6, with a weak D call TRBD1 (5 bases). The CDR3 DNA follows: TGTGCCAGCAGTTTTCAAGGACATTCCTATAATTCACCCCTCCACTTT. Translating it yields CASSFQGHSYNSPLHF.